Sequencing of this T cell receptor beta chain was carried out in a study of beta chain features in type 1 diabetes. Whole-study findings and limits: The naive, central memory and Treg TCRB repertoires of patients appeared to be more similar to one another than those of healthy donors.

Notes on this clone: Its antigen is as yet unknown.

Sequencing targeted expressed TCRB transcripts, as all isolated RNA had been reverse transcribed. Sequencing used immunoSEQ multiplex PCR; TCRdb keeps in-frame clones, though not all of them. There are about 150,000 clones in the sample; around a tenth occur only once, and around 0.7% lies in the top ten. CDR3 length: 15 amino acids. Per germline, CDR1 SGHTA and CDR2 FQGTGA. The V segment lost 2 bases and the J segment 6 bases; nucleotides outside the gene matches: 4. The gene calls are TRBV7-3 and TRBJ2-2, with 9 bases fitting TRBD2. Sequencing used central memory CD4+ T cells from blood. The origin of this receptor is a man between 18 and 29 years old in good health. The CDR3 DNA sequence: TGTGCCAGCAGCTTATCCGGCGGGGGGGCCGGGGAGCTGTTTTTT. This encodes CASSLSGGGAGELFF.